These 9 T cell receptor beta chains came from one sample sequenced in a study of blood T cells in healthy people across ages. Next came a second PCR, run for about 7 to 12 cycles, which used a sample-barcoded 5' primer along with a J-beta primer mix. One entry per CDR3 protein, called by TCRdb with MiXCR from the 5' RACE reads. The data contain around 870,000 distinct CDR3 sequences, 25% to 35% of them singletons. Sequencing was performed on blood. All receptors derive from an elderly woman in good health.

This clonotype was recorded many times. The rearrangement joins TRBV5-5 to TRBJ2-1; TRBD2 aligns across 8 bases. With 1 base clipped from V and 5 bases from J, the junction kept 17 bases outside the gene matches. The CDR3 extends over 19 amino acids. Germline CDR1 is SGHKS and CDR2 is YYEKEE (reference sequence). CDR3 protein: CASSLRVRAGGSKDNEQFF. The CDR3 DNA follows: TGTGCCAGCAGCTTGAGAGTTCGTGCGGGGGGAAGTAAGGACAATGAGCAGTTCTTC.

The J gene is TRBJ2-7, the V gene TRBV6-5; D gene ambiguous. Germline CDR1 and CDR2: MNHEY and SVGAGI. This CDR3 contains 12 residues. Trimming took 8 bases from V and 7 from J, leaving 15 bases between them. The CDR3: CASAPRTNEQYF. CDR3 bases: TGTGCCAGCGCTCCTAGAACCAATGAGCAGTACTTC.

A note on this clonotype: A much larger clone sits a single nucleotide away, making a read error possible. The chain recombines TRBV7-2 with TRBJ2-7; a possible D gene is TRBD1 (6 bases). Germline CDR1 is SGHTA and CDR2 is FQGNSA. This CDR3 contains 15 residues. V was clipped by 4 bases and J by 7 bases, with 20 bases between them. The CDR3 bases are TGTGCCAGCAGCTACAACTGGGGGCCTTACAATGAGCAGTACTTC. It translates to CASSYNWGPYNEQYF.

This clonotype was recorded many times. The V call is TRBV27, the J call TRBJ1-2; D is perhaps TRBD1 (5 bases). CDR1 and CDR2 (germline): MNHEY, SMNVEV (reference sequence). The CDR3 consists of 13 residues. V lost 3 bases and J 8 bases, leaving 13 bases between the germline ends. The CDR3 DNA reads as TGTGCCAGCAGTTTTCGGGGGTCGGGGGGCTACACCTTC. Residues: CASSFRGSGGYTF.

This clonotype showed up many times. This chain joins TRBV3-1 and TRBJ2-3, with a possible D match to TRBD2 (6 bases). Germline CDR1 LGHDT, CDR2 YNNKEL (reference sequence). The V end was cut by 1 base, the J end by 0 bases, with 20 bases between. The CDR3 contains 19 residues. The CDR3 is CASSQAFLAGTSSTDTQYF. The CDR3 DNA sequence: TGTGCCAGCAGCCAAGCCTTCCTCGCGGGGACCTCTAGCACAGATACGCAGTATTTT.

The V and J genes are TRBV2 and TRBJ2-7; no clear D. Germline loops: CDR1 SNHLY, CDR2 FYNNEI. This CDR3 spans 15 amino acids. Trimming cost V 1 base and J 2 bases, with 12 bases left between them. The CDR3: CASSEGAYTTYEQYF. In DNA form, the CDR3 reads TGTGCCAGCAGTGAAGGAGCTTACACCACCTACGAGCAGTACTTC.

The table lists this clonotype with many counts. The rearrangement uses TRBV7-9 and TRBJ2-3; TRBD1 or TRBD2 may be the D gene (5 bases each). Germline V gene sequence: CDR1 SEHNR, CDR2 FQNEAQ (reference sequence). The V and J ends lost 6 bases and 0 bases respectively, with 19 bases between them. The CDR3 has 17 amino acids. The CDR3 DNA reads TGTGCCAGCAGGCTAAAGGGGCTAGCACTTAGCACAGATACGCAGTATTTT. Amino acid sequence: CASRLKGLALSTDTQYF.

The chain uses TRBV20-1 and TRBJ2-4; D unclear. The DNA end favors TRBJ2-5, so the J call may be wrong. The CDR3 sequence is 14 residues long. Per germline, CDR1 DFQATT and CDR2 SNEGSKA (reference sequence). CDR3 DNA sequence: TGCAGTGCTCAGCCTCCGACTGGCCAAGAGACCCAGTACTTC. It specifies CSAQPPTGQETQYF.

This clonotype appeared a few times. The chain couples TRBV7-2 to TRBJ2-3, with TRBD2 matching over 9 bases. V trimming: 4 bases; J trimming: 10 bases; junction bases outside the gene matches: 3. Germline V gene sequence: CDR1 SGHTA, CDR2 FQGNSA. The CDR3 runs to 12 residues. The CDR3 here is CASSSSGIAQYF. As DNA, the CDR3 is TGTGCCAGCAGCTCTAGCGGGATCGCGCAGTATTTT.